Presented here are 6 T cell receptor beta chains from one specimen sequenced in a study of blood T cell repertoires in COVID-19. Libraries were prepared by immunoSEQ multiplex PCR; TCRdb keeps only in-frame clonotypes and omits some of them. Of approximately 94,000 clones in the sample, under 85% were seen once. Sequencing input: peripheral blood. The receptors shown here come from a human donor in a cohort sampled during active COVID-19.

CDR3 region: CASSGLAGATDTQYF. The DNA of the CDR3 is TGCGCCAGCAGCGGATTAGCGGGAGCGACAGATACGCAGTATTTT. The genes are TRBV5-1 and TRBJ2-3; TRBD2 agrees at 9 bases. The CDR3 covers 15 residues. CDR1 is SGHRS and CDR2 is YFSETQ in the germline V gene. V lost 4 bases, J lost 3 bases, and 6 bases stayed unmatched.

The V gene is TRBV11-3, the J gene TRBJ2-3; a possible D gene is TRBD2 (5 bases). In germline, CDR1 is SGHNT, CDR2 YENEEA. V shed 7 bases and J shed 10 bases, with 21 bases lying between them. The CDR3 consists of 14 residues. CDR3 region: CASIAGLRRRSQYF. The CDR3 nucleotides are TGTGCCAGCATCGCAGGACTCAGGAGGAGGTCGCAGTATTTT.

This rearrangement joins TRBV3-1 (or the pseudogene TRBV3-2) to TRBJ2-1, with D unclear. This CDR3 is built from 15 residues. Germline V gene sequence: CDR1 LGHDT, CDR2 YNNKEL (reference sequence). Trimming cost V 1 base and J 6 bases, with 13 bases left between them. The chain's CDR3 is CASSQGGRAGNEQFF. For the CDR3, the DNA is TGTGCCAGCAGCCAAGGAGGAAGAGCCGGCAATGAGCAGTTCTTC.

A few counts support this clone. This chain connects TRBV7-9 to TRBJ1-2; D gene unclear. There are 13 residues in the CDR3. Germline values: CDR1 SEHNR, CDR2 FQNEAQ (reference sequence). V lost 0 bases, J lost 2 bases, and 4 bases lay in between. The CDR3 sequence: CASSLAGNYGYTF. The CDR3 DNA reads TGTGCCAGCAGCTTAGCGGGCAACTATGGCTACACCTTC.

DNA of the CDR3: TGCGCCAGCAGCTTGAACTCCTACCCGTCCTACAATGAGCAGTTCTTC. Amino acid sequence: CASSLNSYPSYNEQFF. The chain couples TRBV5-1 to TRBJ2-1; D is ambiguous. The CDR3 spans 16 residues. The V gene lost 1 base and the J gene lost 1 base, with 12 bases spanning the gap. Looked up from germline, CDR1 is SGHRS and CDR2 is YFSETQ.

V gene TRBV2 combines with J gene TRBJ1-1; 9 positions agree with TRBD1. The CDR3 runs 11 residues. The germline CDR1 and CDR2 sequences are SNHLY and FYNNEI. Trimming cost V 9 bases and J 6 bases; bases outside gene matches: 2. The CDR3 bases are TGTGCCAGGGACAGGGGATCTGAAGCTTTCTTT. It specifies CARDRGSEAFF.